This T cell receptor (beta chain) was documented in a study of T cells after yellow fever vaccination. As for the study in general: SMART-Seq v4 Ultra Low Input served to prepare low-cell-number fractions. General observations from the study: Contaminating bulk clonotypes could be abundant in FACS-sorted repertoires. Across the CD4 and CD8 compartments, a small share of clonotypes was present in both.

As to this clonotype: Its specificity is not known.

From the 5' RACE reads, TCRdb called clonotypes with MiXCR, one entry per CDR3 protein. This table holds about 330,000 distinct CDR3 sequences, about 4% found once. Germline CDR1 and CDR2: MNHNY and SVGAGI (reference sequence). The CDR3 is made up of 14 amino acids. The germline V and J ends were trimmed by 8 bases and 1 base, with 14 bases remaining between them. This clonotype originated in a man aged 18 to 30 who received the YFV17D yellow fever vaccine. Sequencing was performed on PBMCs, taken 5 days after the yellow fever booster vaccination. The V call is TRBV6-6, the J call TRBJ2-5; D not certain. The CDR3 nucleotides read TGTGCCAGCTGGGCCTCCCACCGCCAAGAGACCCAGTACTTC. This codes for CASWASHRQETQYF.